This T cell receptor (beta chain) comes out of a study of blood T cells in healthy people across ages. Through a sample-barcoded 5' primer and a J-beta primer mix, a second PCR was run for roughly 7 to 12 cycles. TCRdb fed the 5' RACE reads into MiXCR, producing one record per CDR3 protein. Of some 850,000 distinct CDR3 sequences in the sample, about 26% are singletons; the top ten hold under 3%. For this clonotype: Its antigen is undetermined.

The study's findings and limits: When one million T cells were used, diversity estimates were thought to be underestimates. Measured against age, TCR beta diversity per million T cells decreased in a roughly linear manner. PBMCs went unsorted, and a conclusive naive versus antigen-experienced comparison was therefore prevented.

A further study also used this sample, focusing on T cells of mothers and their children.

Sequenced sample: blood. The receptor comes from a boy aged 5-17 years in good health.

As DNA, the CDR3 is TGCAGTGCTAGTAGGGCAGGGCAGGGGCTCTCGGGCGAGCAGTACTTC. It encodes CSASRAGQGLSGEQYF. This chain links TRBV20-1 with TRBJ2-7; TRBD1 might be the D (6 bases). The CDR3 extends over 16 amino acids. V was trimmed by 3 bases and J by 6 bases, leaving 24 bases between them. Per the germline V gene, CDR1 is DFQATT and CDR2 is SNEGSKA (reference sequence).